This T cell receptor (beta chain) was sequenced for a study of neoadjuvant anti-PD-1 for oral cavity cancer (dated by TCRdb to about 2021). About the study as a whole: Three to four biweekly doses of nivolumab at 3 mg/kg were mostly administered to patients before curative-intent surgical resection. Patients who did not progress were given a fourth nivolumab dose at about day 43 and had definitive surgical resection on days 50-56. Under RECIST 1.1, a patient counted as a responder if showing complete response, partial response or stable disease, and as a non-responder if showing progression. An approximately 34% response rate was observed in the parent correlative cohort, in which more than 9 patients were included. What the authors observed across the whole study: TCR analyses included only a few patients per response group, and the authors called for larger cohorts for validation. Higher pretreatment blood TCRbeta clonality and lower post-treatment tumor TCRbeta clonality were correlated with higher pretreatment blood Treg/Th17 ratios. Within PBMCs, T cell clonality (Gini index) was significantly higher in non-responders than responders after neoadjuvant nivolumab.

The sample's time point label, decoded: before neoadjuvant nivolumab. None of the patients had received prior systemic or radiation treatment, and all were newly diagnosed with stage II-IVA oral cavity squamous cell carcinoma. The cohort was composed of patients with HPV-negative, locally advanced oral cavity squamous cell carcinoma. Peripheral blood mononuclear cells were analyzed directly and were not maintained or expanded in culture. Samples came from a longitudinal correlative study of a single-arm phase II trial of neoadjuvant nivolumab in oral cavity squamous cell carcinoma. Genomic DNA-based TCRbeta sequencing was performed on subject-matched pre- and post-treatment PBMCs and tumors from three responders and three non-responders. Peripheral blood mononuclear cells were drawn once before nivolumab treatment and a second time after treatment, when surgery took place. The Maxwell RSC DNA from Cells kit was used to extract genomic DNA from PBMCs.

Spanning cysteine to phenylalanine, the CDR3 consists of 18 amino acids. Only the CDR3 DNA stays, 54 bases, in frame from base 1. Via the germline V gene, CDR1 is LGHNA and CDR2 YNFKEQ. Here V drops 0 bases and J drops 5 bases, and the junction holds 12 bases not matched to any gene. For deep sequencing, PBMC libraries mostly used around 500 ng of input genomic DNA, with six replicates for each sample. The immunoSEQ hsTCRbeta kit was used to prepare TCRbeta libraries, following the manufacturer's instructions. The finished libraries were brought together in one pool at approximately 3 nM, which was then read using an Illumina NovaSeq 6000 S4 flow cell. Per the authors' processing: The immunoSEQ Analyzer was used for raw data preprocessing and quality control. The analysis was restricted to productive rearrangements, with each unique CDR3 amino acid sequence defining a clonotype. Repertoire clonality was estimated as the Gini-Simpson index, which was calculated using the R package tcR. Gini indices were compared with Student's t test, and associations with tumor size change were assessed by Pearson correlation. The table comes from immuneACCESS by way of TCRdb, which keeps in-frame sequences with V and J called. Part of the clones is missing from these tables; in studies checked, under half for an unresolved V gene and the rest for unknown reasons. Clonal size and the V and J genes are those of that table, whereas D and trimming came from the DNA. In all, the sample holds some 15,000 clones, and 67% of those were seen once. Of the sample, about 2.4% is held by the ten largest clones.

Comment on this clone: What this receptor recognizes is not known. Base qualities were left out, and no much larger clone turns up one base away.

The rearranged segments are TRBV4-2 and TRBJ2-1; TRBD2 matches 8 bases in the middle. Sequenced here: PBMCs, sampled before nivolumab (anti-PD-1) treatment. The TCR comes from a person aged 35-79 years with oral cavity squamous cell carcinoma. The DNA sequence is TGTGCCAGCAGCCAAGATCGGGGGGGCAGGGGAACCGACAATGAGCAGTTCTTC. Translated, this gives CASSQDRGGRGTDNEQFF.